The 2 T cell receptor beta chains reported below all come from one sample, sequenced in a study of blood T cell repertoires in COVID-19. The assay was immunoSEQ multiplex PCR, and TCRdb's table has in-frame clones only and misses some. The sample consists of under 100,000 clones, approximately 89% of them appearing once. Sequenced input: peripheral blood. The receptors stem from a human donor in a cohort sampled during active COVID-19.

The CDR3 DNA sequence: TGTGCCAGCAGCCAAGATAGAAGCGGGGGGCCCTACAATGAGCAGTTCTTC. Protein product: CASSQDRSGGPYNEQFF. This chain connects TRBV3-1 (or the pseudogene TRBV3-2) to TRBJ2-1; 9 bases match TRBD2. Germline V gene lookup returns CDR1 LGHDT and CDR2 YNNKEL (reference sequence). V was clipped by 0 bases and J by 2 bases; unmatched bases: 5. The CDR3 loop spans 17 amino acids.

The CDR3 DNA follows: TGCGCCAGCAGTACCACAGGGGGATCAGGTTCACCCCTCCACTTT. Translated: CASSTTGGSGSPLHF. This chain links TRBV5-1 with TRBJ1-6, with 8 nucleotides matching TRBD1. After removal of 5 bases from V and 9 bases from J, the junction contained 10 bases not matched to a gene. Per germline, CDR1 SGHRS and CDR2 YFSETQ. The CDR3 is 15 amino acids.